This TCR beta chain was sequenced for a study of blood T cell repertoires in COVID-19. About the study: COVID-19 samples, acute and convalescent, were from the United States, Italy and Spain.

CDR1 LGHDT and CDR2 YNNKEL come from the germline V gene (reference sequence). The trim removed 0 bases at V and 13 bases at J, leaving 7 bases unmatched. The CDR3 totals 14 residues. Sequenced by immunoSEQ multiplex PCR; TCRdb stores in-frame clones only, minus some. The repertoire holds over 90,000 clones, with under 80% as singletons. V usage is TRBV3-1 (or the pseudogene TRBV3-2) and J usage is TRBJ1-1; TRBD1 matches 11 bases. This receptor was taken from a man between 65 and 85 years old with COVID-19, enrolled during active disease. Material: peripheral blood. DNA for the CDR3: TGTGCCAGCAGCCAAGAATCGAGGACAGGGGGCGTTTTCTTT. Translating gives CASSQESRTGGVFF.